Listed below are T cell receptor beta chains from one sample, sequenced in a study of shared clonotypes between healthy human individuals. The table came from immunoSEQ multiplex PCR; TCRdb's copy has only in-frame clones and leaves some out. The table has 2.3 million or so clones, just over 90% seen once; the top ten hold approximately 0.4%. The specimen was naive CD4+ T cells from PBMCs. The receptors come from a young man in good health. Some clones in this sample may be carry-over from other donors' samples. Both conserved end residues are trimmed from each CDR3. A D gene is named only where the DNA matches it firmly. Clone sizes are given selectively: once, few, many, or a class where the clone is expanded.

v_call: TRBV5-1
clone_size: .
j_call: TRBJ2-1
d_call: .
cdr3_aa: ASSRDGDGSYNEQF

v_call: TRBV5-8
clone_size: .
j_call: TRBJ2-7
d_call: TRBD1
cdr3_aa: ASRTRTGTYEQY

v_call: TRBV27
clone_size: .
j_call: TRBJ2-6
d_call: TRBD1
cdr3_aa: ASSRQGQGANVLT

v_call: TRBV25-1
clone_size: .
j_call: TRBJ2-3
d_call: .
cdr3_aa: ASSGGGAGDTQY

v_call: TRBV10-3
clone_size: .
j_call: TRBJ1-2
d_call: TRBD1
cdr3_aa: AISESYGGGQGGGYT

v_call: TRBV6-6
clone_size: .
j_call: TRBJ2-1
d_call: TRBD2
cdr3_aa: ASSGTSGRAGEQF

v_call: TRBV6-1
clone_size: .
j_call: TRBJ2-7
d_call: .
cdr3_aa: ASSVVHGSSEQY

v_call: TRBV27
clone_size: .
j_call: TRBJ1-1
d_call: .
cdr3_aa: ASSFHGVNTEAF

v_call: TRBV6-1
clone_size: .
j_call: TRBJ2-5
d_call: .
cdr3_aa: ASSEEAVKETQY

v_call: TRBV5-1
clone_size: .
j_call: TRBJ1-1
d_call: .
cdr3_aa: ASRSNGAF

v_call: TRBV7-2
clone_size: .
j_call: TRBJ2-3
d_call: TRBD2
cdr3_aa: ASSFAGGQADTQY

v_call: TRBV6-6
clone_size: once
j_call: TRBJ2-1
d_call: TRBD2
cdr3_aa: ASSPPGLTNNEQF

v_call: TRBV7-6
clone_size: .
j_call: TRBJ2-2
d_call: TRBD2
cdr3_aa: ASSLQTSGTGELF

v_call: TRBV29-1
clone_size: .
j_call: TRBJ2-5
d_call: TRBD1
cdr3_aa: SSDRAETQY

v_call: TRBV28
clone_size: .
j_call: TRBJ1-3
d_call: .
cdr3_aa: ASSSQGAGNTIY

v_call: TRBV6-5
clone_size: .
j_call: TRBJ1-2
d_call: .
cdr3_aa: ASSSQTRRANYGYT

v_call: TRBV4-3
clone_size: .
j_call: TRBJ1-1
d_call: .
cdr3_aa: ASSQVGAHASEAF

v_call: TRBV5-1
clone_size: .
j_call: TRBJ1-1
d_call: .
cdr3_aa: ASSPVEVGNTEAF

v_call: TRBV7-8
clone_size: .
j_call: TRBJ2-5
d_call: .
cdr3_aa: ASTMIQRSGLGETQY

v_call: TRBV7-9
clone_size: .
j_call: TRBJ2-3
d_call: TRBD1
cdr3_aa: ASSPGTGYSTDTQY